This T cell receptor (beta chain) was sequenced for a study of control samples from healthy donors and cancer patients (dated by TCRdb to 2018 to 2021). Libraries were built with the immunoSEQ multiplex PCR assay. The table comes from immuneACCESS by way of TCRdb, which keeps in-frame sequences with V and J called. Part of the clones is missing from these tables; in studies checked, under half for an unresolved V gene and the rest for unknown reasons. For this sample there are roughly 450,000 clones; over 75% appear just once. Around 6.5% of the sample comes from the top ten. With respect to this clone: This clone's antigen is unknown. Qualities for individual bases were not recorded, and no much larger clone is one base off.

This sequence originates from a man in his forties with head and neck cancer. Sequenced sample: PBMCs.

The CDR3: CAWSEGQGRHEQYF. The DNA is TGTGCCTGGAGTGAGGGGCAGGGGAGACACGAGCAGTACTTC. The chain links TRBV30 with TRBJ2-7; the best D guess is TRBD1, with 6 bases matching. V is reduced by 1 base and J by 5 bases, leaving a spacing of 15 bases between them. Its CDR3 holds 14 amino acids, cysteine through phenylalanine. This entry keeps only the CDR3 DNA: 42 bases, framed from base 1. Sequences GTSNPN (CDR1) and SVGIG (CDR2) are obtained from the germline V gene (reference sequence).